One and the same sample provided the 27 T cell receptor beta chains below, sequenced in a study of tissue T cells after allogeneic stem cell transplantation. The assay was immunoSEQ multiplex PCR, and TCRdb's table has in-frame clones only and misses some. The table lists over 6,500 clones, roughly half of them singletons, with roughly 7.7% in the top ten. The time point is: mouse harvest day 7 after allogeneic transplant. Each mouse received 10^7 T-cell-depleted marrow cells plus 10^6 splenic CD5+ T cells by tail vein. Sequences were obtained from lymph node tissue. The receptors were sampled from a female BALB/c mouse given C57BL/6 T cells with graft-versus-host disease after an allogeneic hematopoietic cell transplant.

About this clone: Gene names are the mouse ones. Sequencing ends 1 residue short of the CDR3 end; the germline J gene provides the rest. Other nucleotide sequences in the sample specify the same CDR3. The V gene is TRBV17, the J gene TRBJ2-7; D is possibly TRBD2 (7 bases). This CDR3 has 14 residues. The ends were cut back, 1 base at V and 5 bases at J, with 12 bases in the middle. CDR1 and CDR2 from the germline V gene are MNHDT and YYDKIL. The CDR3 bases that were read are TGTGCTAGCAGTAGAGGCCGGGGGGCGGATGAACAGTAC. It translates to CASSRGRGADEQY. The entire CDR3 is CASSRGRGADEQYF.

Details on this clone: The gene names given are mouse names. Read coverage stops 1 residue before the CDR3 terminus; the germline J gene supplies the remainder. This chain links TRBV12-1 with TRBJ2-5; 8 bases are shared with TRBD2. The CDR3 totals 14 residues. Losses at the gene ends were 0 bases for V and 3 bases for J; bases not matched to a gene: 1. Germline loops: CDR1 SGHSN, CDR2 HYEKVE. The CDR3 loop reads CASSLDWGQDTQYF. CDR3 DNA (partial): TGTGCCAGCTCTCTCGACTGGGGTCAAGACACCCAGTAC.

With respect to this clone: The gene names given are mouse names. The read ends 1 residue before the CDR3 terminus; that terminus is restored from the germline J gene. This chain joins TRBV13-2 and TRBJ1-3; D is unresolved. The ends were cut back, 7 bases at V and 0 bases at J, with 5 bases in the middle. Germline CDR1 is NNHNN and CDR2 is SYGAGS (reference sequence). This CDR3 contains 12 residues. The CDR3 is CASRISGNTLYF. The sequenced CDR3 bases are TGTGCCAGCAGAATTTCTGGAAATACGCTCTAT.

As to this clone: The gene names here belong to mouse. The CDR3 is cut off 1 residue early in the read; its end comes from the germline J gene. The chain is built from TRBV14 and TRBJ2-1; 8 nucleotides line up with TRBD1. The junction had 2 bases not matched to a gene; V was cut back by 3 bases and J by 3 bases. The CDR3 is 14 residues long. Per germline, CDR1 SGHDT and CDR2 FRDEAV. CDR3 residues: CASSSTGAYAEQFF. CDR3 bases read: TGTGCCAGCAGTTCGACAGGGGCCTATGCTGAGCAGTTC.

Concerning this clone itself: The genes are named according to mouse. Coverage ceases 1 residue before the CDR3 finishes, and the germline J gene fills in the end. V usage is TRBV2 and J usage is TRBJ2-3; 9 bases agree with TRBD2. This CDR3 region has 16 residues. Losses at the gene ends were 1 base for V and 2 bases for J; bases not matched to a gene: 4. CDR1 is LGHNA, CDR2 YSYQKL, per germline. This CDR3 is CASSQAGGENAETLYF. The CDR3 bases that were read are TGTGCCAGCAGCCAAGCTGGGGGGGAGAATGCAGAAACGCTGTAT.

Comment on this clone: The gene symbols are mouse symbols. The sequence runs out 1 residue before the end of the CDR3; the remainder is reconstructed from the germline J gene. The chain joins TRBV26 to TRBJ1-3; D gene uncertain. Germline-derived CDR1 and CDR2 are KGHPV and FQNQEV (reference sequence). This CDR3 comprises 15 residues. V gave up 0 bases and J gave up 3 bases, with 9 bases separating them. CDR3 sequence reads: CASSLSVGSGNTLYF. The part of the CDR3 DNA that was read is TGTGCCAGCAGTCTGTCGGTGGGGAGTGGAAATACGCTCTAT.

This clone showed up just a few times. Gene names denote mouse genes. The CDR3 end is not reached by the read, which stops 1 residue before it; the germline J gene fills it in. The J gene is TRBJ1-4, the V gene TRBV23; the DNA was not used to check the table's D call, TRBD1. Germline V gives CDR1 KGHTA, CDR2 FQNQQP. CDR3 length: 16 residues. CDR3 DNA (partial): TGCTCCAGCAGCCTGACGACAGGGGGCGGCAACGAAAGATTATTT. Its translation is CSSSLTTGGGNERLF. The complete CDR3 reads CSSSLTTGGGNERLFF.

In its sample, this clone is medium-sized (0.01 to 0.1%). Gene names denote mouse genes. The CDR3 is cut off 1 residue early in the read; its end comes from the germline J gene. The V and J genes are TRBV29 and TRBJ2-4; weak D call: TRBD1 (6 bases). From germline, CDR1 is MSHET and CDR2 SYDVDS. CDR3 length: 13 residues. The V end was cut by 6 bases, the J end by 4 bases, with 11 bases between. CDR3 protein: CASSPGQENTLYF. The sequenced CDR3 bases are TGTGCTAGCAGCCCGGGACAAGAAAACACCTTGTAC.

As regards this clone: Mouse germline and gene names are used. The sequence runs out 1 residue before the end of the CDR3; the remainder is reconstructed from the germline J gene. The chain carries TRBV12-1 and TRBJ2-7; TRBD2 matches at 9 bases. This CDR3 is 14 amino acids long. Germline V gene lookup returns CDR1 SGHSN and CDR2 HYEKVE. V lost 0 bases and J lost 4; bases outside the gene matches: 3. CDR3 sequence: CASSLEDWGYEQYF. The sequenced part of the CDR3 DNA is TGTGCCAGCTCTCTCGAGGACTGGGGATATGAACAGTAC.

By sample share, this clone is medium-sized. The gene symbols are mouse symbols. Read data end 1 residue before the CDR3 end; the end is taken from the germline J gene. The chain combines TRBV31 with TRBJ2-7; TRBD2 matches at 9 bases. V lost 0 bases, J lost 4 bases, and 4 bases stayed unmatched. The CDR3 has 14 amino acids. CDR1 and CDR2 from the germline V gene are GKSSPN and SITVG. Partial CDR3 DNA: TGTGCCTGGAGTCTAAACTGGGGGGCTTATGAACAGTAC. It specifies CAWSLNWGAYEQY. The full CDR3 is CAWSLNWGAYEQYF.

For this clone: Gene names are the mouse ones. The read ends 1 residue before the CDR3 terminus; that terminus is restored from the germline J gene. The chain joins TRBV26 to TRBJ2-3; 8 nucleotides agree with TRBD1. The V and J ends lost 3 bases and 1 base, in that order; junction bases with no gene match: 3. The CDR3 totals 15 residues. The V gene's germline CDR1 is KGHPV and CDR2 FQNQEV (reference sequence). CDR3 in amino acids: CASSLQGAGAETLYF. Partial CDR3 DNA: TGTGCCAGCAGTCTCCAGGGGGCTGGTGCAGAAACGCTGTAT.

This clone has only one observation. Gene names follow the mouse nomenclature. The observed sequence ends 1 residue before the CDR3 terminus, with the missing tail filled in from the germline J gene. The V gene is TRBV13-1, the J gene TRBJ2-5, with TRBD1 identical over 9 bases. Germline CDR1 and CDR2: NSHNY and SYGAGN. Losses at the gene ends were 3 bases for V and 4 bases for J; bases not matched to a gene: 12. The CDR3 is made up of 17 amino acids. The sequenced part of the CDR3 DNA is TGTGCCAGCAGTGGCGGGACAGGGCGAGGGAAAAAAGACACCCAGTAC. Translated: CASSGGTGRGKKDTQY. From start to end, the CDR3 is CASSGGTGRGKKDTQYF.

A few counts support this clone. Gene labels here are mouse ones. Read data end 1 residue before the CDR3 end; the end is taken from the germline J gene. The chain has TRBV26 and TRBJ2-1, with a tentative D call TRBD1 (6 bases). CDR3 length: 14 amino acids. Germline CDR1 is KGHPV and CDR2 is FQNQEV (reference sequence). The V end was cut by 3 bases, the J end by 5 bases, with 11 bases between. The CDR3 reads CASSLRRGNAEQFF. CDR3 DNA, as far as it was read: TGTGCCAGCAGTCTAAGGAGGGGGAATGCTGAGCAGTTC. The variable domain in full, completed from reference TRBV26 and TRBJ2-1, reads NSKVIQTPRYLVKGQGQKAKMRCIPEKGHPVVFWYQQNKNNEFKFLINFQNQEVLQQIDMTEKRFSAECPSNSPCSLEIQSSEAGDSALYLCASSLRRGNAEQFFGPGTRLTVL.

For this clone: Mouse gene names apply. Coverage ceases 1 residue before the CDR3 finishes, and the germline J gene fills in the end. V and J are TRBV13-2 and TRBJ2-7, with TRBD1 matching 8 bases. The germline gives CDR1 NNHNN, CDR2 SYGAGS (reference sequence). V trimming: 7 bases; J trimming: 3 bases; junction bases outside the gene matches: 6. The CDR3 is 13 residues long. The CDR3 loop is CASSRTGLYEQYF. The covered CDR3 bases are TGTGCCAGCAGTAGGACAGGGCTCTATGAACAGTAC.

As concerns this clone: Gene names and germline refer to mouse. From the germline J gene comes the end of the CDR3, since the read stops 1 residue before it. The rearrangement links TRBV26 to TRBJ1-2, with D maybe TRBD1 (5 bases). The CDR3 is 15 amino acids. Germline assignment: CDR1 KGHPV and CDR2 FQNQEV (reference sequence). V lost 4 bases and J 0 bases, leaving 12 bases between the germline ends. The CDR3 loop reads CASSPLSGANSDYTF. The sequenced part of the CDR3 DNA is TGTGCCAGCAGTCCTCTGTCGGGGGCAAACTCCGACTACACC.

This clone qualifies as large. Gene names and germline refer to mouse. The CDR3 end falls 1 residue outside the read, so it is completed with the germline J gene. V gene TRBV13-1 combines with J gene TRBJ1-6; tentative D call: TRBD1 (5 bases). TRBJ1-6 is recorded as an ORF, its role being uncertain. Germline CDR1 and CDR2: NSHNY and SYGAGN. V gave up 3 bases and J gave up 2 bases, with 9 bases separating them. The CDR3 totals 15 residues. CDR3: CASSVKGTYNSPLYF. The sequenced CDR3 bases are TGTGCCAGCAGTGTCAAGGGGACCTATAATTCGCCCCTCTAC.

Note on this clone: Genes and germline are mouse. The read ends 1 residue before the CDR3 terminus; that terminus is restored from the germline J gene. This chain links TRBV14 with TRBJ2-7; 11 positions match TRBD2. V was clipped by 4 bases and J by 3 bases; unmatched bases: 6. The CDR3 loop spans 15 amino acids. CDR1 SGHDT and CDR2 FRDEAV come from the germline V gene. CDR3 loop: CASSPDWGVLYEQYF. The part of the CDR3 DNA that was read is TGTGCCAGCAGTCCGGACTGGGGGGTCCTCTATGAACAGTAC.

This clone was seen a handful of times. Germline and genes here are mouse. Here the CDR3 reads CASGDALGGRDEQYF. The part of the CDR3 DNA that was read is TGTGCCAGCGGTGATGCCCTGGGGGGGCGCGATGAACAGTAC. The genes are TRBV13-2 and TRBJ2-7; 10 bases fit TRBD2. The sequence runs out 1 residue before the end of the CDR3; the remainder is reconstructed from the germline J gene. Germline V lookup: CDR1 NNHNN, CDR2 SYGAGS (reference sequence). The CDR3 runs to 15 residues. J gave up 5 bases and V 0 bases, and 5 bases lay outside the gene matches.

This clone is labeled as medium-sized. Gene names denote mouse genes. The CDR3 end falls 1 residue outside the read, so it is completed with the germline J gene. The V gene is TRBV13-3, the J gene TRBJ1-4; D may be TRBD1 (5 bases). Germline values: CDR1 NNHDY, CDR2 SYVADS. The CDR3 sequence is 15 residues long. Between the trimmed V and J ends, which lost 0 bases and 1 base, there was a span of 7 bases. CDR3 DNA (partial): TGTGCCAGCAGTGATGCAACAGGTTCCAACGAAAGATTATTT. Translation: CASSDATGSNERLF. The complete CDR3 reads CASSDATGSNERLFF.

Comments on this clone: Gene names and germline refer to mouse. The sequenced fragment ends 1 residue before the CDR3 boundary, so the rest is inferred from the germline J gene. V usage is TRBV31 and J usage is TRBJ1-6; the D gene is possibly TRBD1 (6 bases). TRBJ1-6 falls under the ORF class, with uncertain function. Germline loops: CDR1 GKSSPN, CDR2 SITVG. V dropped 0 bases and J dropped 3 bases, with 12 bases sitting between them. The CDR3 consists of 16 residues. The CDR3 bases that were read are TGTGCCTGGAGTCTGCTTACAGGGTTCTATAATTCGCCCCTCTAC. Amino acids: CAWSLLTGFYNSPLY. The entire CDR3 sequence reads CAWSLLTGFYNSPLYF.

About this clone itself: Genes and germline are mouse. The read terminates 1 residue before the CDR3 end, so the remaining end is supplied by the germline J gene. The V and J genes are TRBV12-1 and TRBJ1-2; D not certain. This CDR3 comprises 12 residues. Trimming left V 1 base short and J 4 bases short, with 6 bases between. Germline CDR1 SGHSN, CDR2 HYEKVE. CDR3 DNA, as far as it was read: TGTGCCAGCTCTCTTCAATTCTCCGACTACACC. Amino acid sequence: CASSLQFSDYT. The entire CDR3 protein reads CASSLQFSDYTF.

Regarding this clone: Genes and germline come from the mouse. The read stops 1 residue short of the end of the CDR3; the missing end is completed from the germline J gene. The V and J genes are TRBV23 and TRBJ2-5; the D call of TRBD2 is as the table states it, not checked on the DNA. The CDR3 is 16 amino acids. Germline CDR1 KGHTA, CDR2 FQNQQP. The sequenced part of the CDR3 DNA is TGCTCCAGCAGTCCGTGGACTGGATTTAACCAAGACACCCAGTAC. This codes for CSSSPWTGFNQDTQY. The entire CDR3 is CSSSPWTGFNQDTQYF.

With regard to this clone: Here the gene names and germline are mouse. Read sequence stops 1 residue before the CDR3 end, and the germline J gene provides the missing end. The V and J genes are TRBV3 and TRBJ1-4; D gene ambiguous. There are 13 residues in the CDR3. Germline V lookup: CDR1 SNHLY, CDR2 FYNGKV (reference sequence). V was trimmed by 8 bases and J by 3 bases, leaving 10 bases between them. CDR3 sequence reads: CASRSGTNERLFF. The CDR3 bases that were read are TGTGCCAGCCGGTCGGGGACCAACGAAAGATTATTT.

In the case of this clone: The gene names here belong to mouse. The read ends 1 residue before the CDR3 terminus; that terminus is restored from the germline J gene. V usage is TRBV26 and J usage is TRBJ1-6, with D perhaps matching TRBD1 (5 bases). TRBJ1-6 is an ORF, and what it does is uncertain. V was trimmed by 6 bases and J by 4 bases, leaving 7 bases between them. The CDR3 is 13 residues long. Germline assignment: CDR1 KGHPV and CDR2 FQNQEV (reference sequence). The DNA read from the CDR3 is TGTGCCAGCAGCGGACAATATAATTCGCCCCTCTAC. As protein: CASSGQYNSPLY. The full CDR3 sequence reads CASSGQYNSPLYF.

Worth noting for this clone: Any gene name here is a mouse gene name. From the germline J gene comes the end of the CDR3, since the read stops 1 residue before it. The gene calls are TRBV2 and TRBJ2-4; TRBD2 aligns across 10 bases. Looked up from germline, CDR1 is LGHNA and CDR2 is YSYQKL. J gave up 6 bases and V 3 bases, and 6 bases lay outside the gene matches. There are 15 residues in the CDR3. The CDR3: CASSQTGGSWNTLYF. The DNA read from the CDR3 is TGTGCCAGCAGCCAGACTGGGGGGAGTTGGAACACCTTGTAC. Looking up the rest from reference TRBV2 and TRBJ2-4 gives the full variable domain: DPKIIQKPKYLVAVTGSEKILICEQYLGHNAMYWYRQSAKKPLEFMFSYSYQKLMDNQTASSRFQPQSSKKNHLDLQITALKPDDSATYFCASSQTGGSWNTLYFGAGTRLSVL.

The sample holds a few counts of this clone. Here the gene names and germline are mouse. The read stops 1 residue short of the end of the CDR3; the missing end is completed from the germline J gene. The gene calls are TRBV15 and TRBJ1-4, with 9 bases that match TRBD1. The CDR3 totals 14 residues. Trimming removed 6 bases from V and 3 bases from J; junction bases left unmatched: 2. Germline V lookup: CDR1 SGHND, CDR2 FRSKSL. CDR3 DNA (partial): TGTGCCAGCAGCCGACAGGGGGCCAACGAAAGATTATTT. It specifies CASSRQGANERLF. The whole CDR3 sequence is CASSRQGANERLFF.

This clone was recorded a few times. Gene and germline names: mouse. With the read ending 1 residue before the CDR3 end, the germline J gene is used to fill in that end. V and J are TRBV26 and TRBJ1-6; D ambiguous. TRBJ1-6 carries the ORF label, with uncertain function. Per the germline V gene, CDR1 is KGHPV and CDR2 is FQNQEV (reference sequence). V was pared by 6 bases and J by 0 bases, with 6 bases between. There are 14 residues in the CDR3. The sequenced part of the CDR3 DNA is TGTGCCAGCAGCGAGTATTCCTATAATTCGCCCCTCTAC. As protein: CASSEYSYNSPLY. The CDR3 in full is CASSEYSYNSPLYF.